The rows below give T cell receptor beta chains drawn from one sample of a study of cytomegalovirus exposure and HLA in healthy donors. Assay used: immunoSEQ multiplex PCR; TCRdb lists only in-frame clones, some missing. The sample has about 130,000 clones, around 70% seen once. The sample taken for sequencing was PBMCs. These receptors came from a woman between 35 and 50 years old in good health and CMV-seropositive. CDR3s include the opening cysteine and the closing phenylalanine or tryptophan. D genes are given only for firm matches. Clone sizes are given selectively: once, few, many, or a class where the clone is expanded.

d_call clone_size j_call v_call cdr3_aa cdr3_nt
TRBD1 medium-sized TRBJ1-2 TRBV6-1 CASSEHRTGSLFNYGYTF TGTGCCAGCAGTGAACATCGGACAGGTTCCCTTTTTAACTATGGCTACACCTTC
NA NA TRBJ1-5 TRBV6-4 CASSIEEGKDQPQHF TGTGCCAGCAGTATAGAGGAGGGGAAGGATCAGCCCCAGCATTTT
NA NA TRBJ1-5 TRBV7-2 CASSIGQNNQPQHF TGTGCCAGCAGCATCGGACAGAACAATCAGCCCCAGCATTTT
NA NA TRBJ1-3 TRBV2 CASAGHSGNTIYF TGTGCCAGTGCGGGCCACTCTGGAAACACCATATATTTT
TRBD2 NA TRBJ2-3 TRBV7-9 CASSPGLAGGPTDTQYF TGTGCCAGCAGCCCCGGACTAGCGGGAGGCCCCACAGATACGCAGTATTTT
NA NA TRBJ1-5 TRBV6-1 CACSSGAGVGQPQHF TGTGCCTGTTCATCAGGGGCGGGGGTTGGTCAGCCCCAGCATTTT
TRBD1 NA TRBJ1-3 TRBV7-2 CASSLTGVAGNTIYF TGTGCCAGCAGCTTAACAGGGGTCGCCGGAAACACCATATATTTT
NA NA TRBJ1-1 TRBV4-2 CASSQEFVTEAFF TGTGCCAGCAGCCAAGAGTTCGTCACTGAAGCTTTCTTT
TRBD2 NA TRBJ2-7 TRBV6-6 CASRPGLAVQANEQYF TGTGCCAGCAGACCGGGACTAGCGGTTCAGGCCAACGAGCAGTACTTC
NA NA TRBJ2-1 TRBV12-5 CASGLLQGTYNEQFF TGTGCTAGTGGTTTGTTGCAGGGGACATACAATGAGCAGTTCTTC
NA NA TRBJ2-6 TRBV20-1 CTWLRANVLTF TGCACTTGGCTCCGGGCCAACGTCCTGACTTTC
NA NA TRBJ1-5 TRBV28 CASSPPVWTGNSNQPQHF TGTGCCAGCAGTCCCCCAGTTTGGACGGGGAATAGCAATCAGCCCCAGCATTTT
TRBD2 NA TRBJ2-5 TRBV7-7 CASALGSGIQETQYF TGTGCCAGCGCTCTGGGTAGCGGGATACAAGAGACCCAGTACTTC
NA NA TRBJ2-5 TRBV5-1 CASSFGTLGPGETQYF TGCGCCAGCAGCTTTGGGACTTTGGGCCCGGGAGAGACCCAGTACTTC
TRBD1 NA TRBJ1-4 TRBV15 CATSRAGTDNEKLFF TGTGCCACCAGCAGAGCAGGGACAGATAATGAAAAACTGTTTTTT
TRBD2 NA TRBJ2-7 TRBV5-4 CASSPTSAHSYEQYF TGTGCCAGCAGCCCGACTAGCGCGCATAGCTACGAGCAGTACTTC
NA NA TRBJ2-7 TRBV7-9 CASSSDSPYEQYF TGTGCCAGCAGCTCGGACAGTCCCTACGAGCAGTACTTC
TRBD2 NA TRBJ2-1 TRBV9 CASSPPRGGLGLGEQFF TGTGCCAGCAGCCCACCGAGGGGGGGACTAGGACTTGGTGAGCAGTTCTTC
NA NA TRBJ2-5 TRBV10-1 CASPQGRRGQETQYF TGCGCCAGCCCACAGGGGAGGAGGGGGCAAGAGACCCAGTACTTC
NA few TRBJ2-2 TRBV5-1 CASSLGSLANTGELFF TGCGCCAGCAGCTTGGGGAGCCTCGCGAACACCGGGGAGCTGTTTTTT
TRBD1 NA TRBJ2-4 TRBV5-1 CASSSPDREKNIQYF TGCGCCAGCAGCTCGCCAGACAGGGAGAAAAACATTCAGTACTTC
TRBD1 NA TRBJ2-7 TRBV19 CASSRDSYEQYF TGTGCCAGTAGTAGGGACAGTTACGAGCAGTACTTC
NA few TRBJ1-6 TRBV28 CASRTGSSYNSPLHF TGTGCCAGCAGAACAGGGAGTTCCTATAATTCACCCCTCCACTTT
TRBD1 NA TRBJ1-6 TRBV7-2 CASSLDIQGYNSPLHF TGTGCCAGCAGCTTAGATATACAGGGGTATAATTCACCCCTCCACTTT
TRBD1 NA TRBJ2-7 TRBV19 CASSGGAGGVSYEQYF TGTGCCAGTAGCGGTGGTGCAGGGGGAGTTTCCTACGAGCAGTACTTC
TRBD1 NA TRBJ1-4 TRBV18 CASSRGQLNEKLFF TGTGCCAGCTCACGGGGACAGCTAAATGAAAAACTGTTTTTT
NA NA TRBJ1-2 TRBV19 CASSSSIYGYTF TGTGCCAGTAGTAGCAGTATCTATGGCTACACCTTC
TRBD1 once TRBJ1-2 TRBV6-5 CASSVQGADYGYTF TGTGCCAGCAGTGTACAGGGGGCCGACTATGGCTACACCTTC
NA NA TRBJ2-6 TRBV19 CASSIGQFSGANVLTF TGTGCCAGTAGTATAGGCCAGTTTTCTGGGGCCAACGTCCTGACTTTC
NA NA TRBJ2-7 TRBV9 CASSRTGSSYEQYF TGTGCCAGCAGCCGGACGGGGTCCTCCTACGAGCAGTACTTC
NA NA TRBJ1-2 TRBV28 CASSLGRVYGYTF TGTGCCAGCAGTTTGGGCAGGGTGTATGGCTACACCTTC